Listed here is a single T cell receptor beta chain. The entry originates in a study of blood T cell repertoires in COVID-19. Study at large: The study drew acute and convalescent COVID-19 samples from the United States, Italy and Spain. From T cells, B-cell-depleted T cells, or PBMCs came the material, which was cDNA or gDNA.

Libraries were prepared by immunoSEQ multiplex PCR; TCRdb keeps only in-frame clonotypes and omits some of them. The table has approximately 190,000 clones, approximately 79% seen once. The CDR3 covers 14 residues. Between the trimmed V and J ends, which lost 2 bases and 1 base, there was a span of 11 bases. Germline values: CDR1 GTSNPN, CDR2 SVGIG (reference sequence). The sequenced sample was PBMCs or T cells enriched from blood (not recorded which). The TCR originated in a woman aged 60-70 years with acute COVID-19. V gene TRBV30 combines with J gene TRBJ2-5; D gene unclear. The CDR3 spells CAWSTPTPQETQYF. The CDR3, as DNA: TGTGCCTGGAGTACGCCGACACCCCAAGAGACCCAGTACTTC.